This is a list of T cell receptor beta chains from one sample in a study of cytomegalovirus exposure and HLA in healthy donors. Sequencing was performed with immunoSEQ multiplex PCR; in TCRdb, only in-frame clones are kept and a portion is missing. The table has some 100,000 clones, about 70% seen once. Source material: PBMCs. Source of these receptors: a woman aged 18-35 years in good health and CMV-seropositive. CDR3s include the opening cysteine and the closing phenylalanine or tryptophan. D genes are given only for firm matches. The size entry is marked missing in some rows and otherwise reads once, few, many or a size class.

J gene,V gene,D gene,clone size,CDR3 DNA,CDR3 protein
TRBJ2-7,TRBV5-1,-,-,TGCGCCAGCAGCTTCGGCAGGCTCGAGCAGTACTTC,CASSFGRLEQYF
TRBJ2-1,TRBV30,-,few,TGTGCCTGGAGTTGGGGCCGCAACTACAATGAGCAGTTCTTC,CAWSWGRNYNEQFF
TRBJ2-7,TRBV18,-,-,TGTGCCAGCTCACCACCCGGGACTGCCATACACGAGCAGTACTTC,CASSPPGTAIHEQYF
TRBJ1-5,TRBV28,-,-,TGTGCCAGCAGCCCCCGGGGAAGCAATCAGCCCCAGCATTTT,CASSPRGSNQPQHF
TRBJ2-5,TRBV14,-,-,TGTGCCAGCAGCCAAGATTTTAGGAGGGACGAGACCCAGTACTTC,CASSQDFRRDETQYF
TRBJ2-3,TRBV4-3,TRBD2,few,TGCGCCAGCAGCCAAGGGACTAGCGGGAGCACAGATACGCAGTATTTT,CASSQGTSGSTDTQYF
TRBJ1-3,TRBV19,-,-,TGTGCCAGTAGTCACCCCTGGGGGCCAAGCTCTGGAAACACCATATATTTT,CASSHPWGPSSGNTIYF
TRBJ2-7,TRBV18,-,-,TGTGCCAGCTCACCAATGGGCCAAACGGAGCAGTACTTC,CASSPMGQTEQYF
TRBJ2-7,TRBV19,TRBD2,-,TGTGCCAGTAGTTCTAGCGGGAGTAGTGGCCTGATGTACGAGCAGTACTTC,CASSSSGSSGLMYEQYF
TRBJ2-5,TRBV11-3,TRBD1,-,TGTGCCAGCAGCTCTTCCGGGACAGGTCACCAAGAGACCCAGTACTTC,CASSSSGTGHQETQYF
TRBJ2-7,TRBV7-6,TRBD1,-,TGTGCCAGCAGCTTAAGACAGGGCGACGAGCAGTACTTC,CASSLRQGDEQYF
TRBJ2-7,TRBV5-4,-,-,TGTGCCAGCAGCTCTACAGGGAGGGGTCCCTACGAGCAGTACTTC,CASSSTGRGPYEQYF
TRBJ2-5,TRBV5-6,TRBD1,-,TGTGCCAGCAGCTTGGGTGGACAGGGATGGGAGACCCAGTACTTC,CASSLGGQGWETQYF
TRBJ2-7,TRBV7-9,-,-,TGTGCCAGCAGCACGACAGTCAACGAGCAGTACTTC,CASSTTVNEQYF
TRBJ2-7,TRBV10-3,TRBD2,few,TGTGCCATCAGAGAGCGGGGGAGTCAGTACGAGCAGTACTTC,CAIRERGSQYEQYF
TRBJ1-5,TRBV19,TRBD1,-,TGTGCCCTAGGGGACAGGGCCCAGCCCCAGCATTTT,CALGDRAQPQHF
TRBJ2-1,TRBV4-2,TRBD2,-,TGTGCCAGCAGCCAACAGACTAGCGGGGAAATATACAATGAGCAGTTCTTC,CASSQQTSGEIYNEQFF
TRBJ1-2,TRBV11-2,-,-,TGTGCCAGCAGCTTTAGGTCGGGACTTACTAGAGATGGCTACACCTTC,CASSFRSGLTRDGYTF
TRBJ1-1,TRBV9,TRBD1,-,TGTGCCAGCAGCGGGTCGACAGGGGGCGCTTTCTTT,CASSGSTGGAFF
TRBJ1-1,TRBV19,TRBD1,-,TGTGCCAGTAGTCAGGGGGCAGTGACTGAAGCTTTCTTT,CASSQGAVTEAFF
TRBJ2-2,TRBV4-3,-,-,TGCGCCAGCAGCCAAGGTCGGAGGGCCGTGGGGGAGCTGTTTTTT,CASSQGRRAVGELFF
TRBJ2-7,TRBV15,TRBD2,-,TGTGCCACCAGCAGAGGAAGACTAGCGGAGTACGAGCAGTACTTC,CATSRGRLAEYEQYF
TRBJ1-1,TRBV11-3,-,once,TGTGCCAGCAGCTTAGAGGCAGGGGCGAACACTGAAGCTTTCTTT,CASSLEAGANTEAFF
TRBJ2-7,TRBV29-1,TRBD1,few,TGCAGCGTCGCGTGGACAGGGGGCCACGAGCAGTACTTC,CSVAWTGGHEQYF
TRBJ1-5,TRBV29-1,TRBD1,once,TGCAGCGTCGCCCTGACAGGGGATGGCAATCAGCCCCAGCATTTT,CSVALTGDGNQPQHF
TRBJ1-5,TRBV7-9,TRBD1,-,TGTGCCAGCAGCCCCGACAGGGGAGTTCAGCCCCAGCATTTT,CASSPDRGVQPQHF
TRBJ2-3,TRBV7-3,TRBD2,few,TGTGCCAGCAGCAAAACTTTTAGCGGGTACAGCACAGATACGCAGTATTTT,CASSKTFSGYSTDTQYF
TRBJ2-2,TRBV5-6,TRBD2,-,TGTGCCAGCACCCCCTGGCGGGAGGGAGCAGCCGGGGAGCTGTTTTTT,CASTPWREGAAGELFF
TRBJ2-1,TRBV11-3,-,-,TGTGCCAGCAGCTTCAGCGGTTCCTCCTACAATGAGCAGTTCTTC,CASSFSGSSYNEQFF